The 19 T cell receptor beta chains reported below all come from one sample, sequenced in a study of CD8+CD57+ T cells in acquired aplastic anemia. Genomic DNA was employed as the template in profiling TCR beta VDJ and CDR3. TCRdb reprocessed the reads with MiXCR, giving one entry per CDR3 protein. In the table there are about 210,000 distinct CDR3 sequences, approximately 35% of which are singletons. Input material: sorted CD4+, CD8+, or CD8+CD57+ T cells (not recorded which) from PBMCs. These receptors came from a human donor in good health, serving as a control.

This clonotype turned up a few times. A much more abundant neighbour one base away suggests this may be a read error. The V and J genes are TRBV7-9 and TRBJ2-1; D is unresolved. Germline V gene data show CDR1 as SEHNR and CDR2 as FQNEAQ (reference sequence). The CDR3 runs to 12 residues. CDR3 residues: CASSLVANGQFF. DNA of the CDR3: TGTGCCAGCAGCTTAGTAGCCAATGGGCAGTTCTTC. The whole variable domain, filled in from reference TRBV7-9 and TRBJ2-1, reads DTGVSQNPRHKITKRGQNVTFRCDPISEHNRLYWYRQTLGQGPEFLTYFQNEAQLEKSRLLSDRFSAERPKGSFSTLEIQRTEQGDSAMYLCASSLVANGQFFGPGTRLTVL.

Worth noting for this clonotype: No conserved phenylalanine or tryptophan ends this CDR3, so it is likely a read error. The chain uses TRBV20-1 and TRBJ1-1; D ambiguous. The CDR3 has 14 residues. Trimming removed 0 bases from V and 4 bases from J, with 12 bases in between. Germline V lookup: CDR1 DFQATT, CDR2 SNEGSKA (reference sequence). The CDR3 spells CSARDSGGSTEAFL. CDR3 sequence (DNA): TGCAGTGCTAGAGATTCGGGAGGGAGCACTGAAGCTTTCCTT.

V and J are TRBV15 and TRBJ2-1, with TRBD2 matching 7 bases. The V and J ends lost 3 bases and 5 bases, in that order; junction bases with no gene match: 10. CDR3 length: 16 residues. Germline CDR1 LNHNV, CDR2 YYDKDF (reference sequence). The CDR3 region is CATSSLGGTANNEQFF. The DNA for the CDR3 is TGTGCCACCAGCAGCTTGGGGGGGACGGCTAACAATGAGCAGTTCTTC.

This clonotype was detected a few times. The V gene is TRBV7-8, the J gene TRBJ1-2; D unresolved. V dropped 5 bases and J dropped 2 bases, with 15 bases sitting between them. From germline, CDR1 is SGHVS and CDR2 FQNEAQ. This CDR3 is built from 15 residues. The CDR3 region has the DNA TGTGCCAGCAGCCCCACCCTCGGTCAAAACTATGGCTACACCTTC. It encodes CASSPTLGQNYGYTF.

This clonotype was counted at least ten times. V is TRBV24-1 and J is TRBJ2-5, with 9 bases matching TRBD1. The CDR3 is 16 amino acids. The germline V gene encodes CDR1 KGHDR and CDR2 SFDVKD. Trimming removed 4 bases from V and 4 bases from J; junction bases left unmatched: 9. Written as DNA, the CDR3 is TGTGCCACCAGTGAACAGGGACAGGGTGGGCGAGAGACCCAGTACTTC. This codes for CATSEQGQGGRETQYF.

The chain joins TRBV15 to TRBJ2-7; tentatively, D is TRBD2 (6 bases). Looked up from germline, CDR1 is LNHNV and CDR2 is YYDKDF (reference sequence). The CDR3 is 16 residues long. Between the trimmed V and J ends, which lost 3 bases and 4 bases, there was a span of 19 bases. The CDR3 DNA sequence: TGTGCCACCAGCAGCCGGGACTCCCTAATGTCATACGAGCAGTACTTC. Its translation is CATSSRDSLMSYEQYF.

The CDR3 sequence is CASSPPMRLAGSYEQYF. CDR3 bases: TGTGCCAGCAGCCCCCCCATGCGACTAGCGGGCTCCTACGAGCAGTACTTC. The chain carries TRBV11-1 and TRBJ2-7; 10 bases agree with TRBD2. The CDR3 sequence is 17 residues long. V dropped 5 bases and J dropped 0; count of bases not matched to a gene: 10. Germline values: CDR1 SGHAT, CDR2 FQDESV (reference sequence).

CDR3 nucleotides: TGTGCCAGCTCATATGATAGGACTAGAGGGGAGCAGTACTTC. This gives the protein CASSYDRTRGEQYF. The chain is built from TRBV18 and TRBJ2-7, with 7 bases matching TRBD2. Germline-derived CDR1 and CDR2 are KGHSH and LQKENI. Trimming removed 5 bases from V and 7 bases from J; junction bases left unmatched: 11. This CDR3 has 14 residues.

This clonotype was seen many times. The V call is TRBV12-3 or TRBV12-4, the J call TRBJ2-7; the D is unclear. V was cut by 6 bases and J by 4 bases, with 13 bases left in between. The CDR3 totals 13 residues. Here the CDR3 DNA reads TGTGCCAGCAGCTCAAACGGGCCATACGAGCAGTACTTC. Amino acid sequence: CASSSNGPYEQYF.

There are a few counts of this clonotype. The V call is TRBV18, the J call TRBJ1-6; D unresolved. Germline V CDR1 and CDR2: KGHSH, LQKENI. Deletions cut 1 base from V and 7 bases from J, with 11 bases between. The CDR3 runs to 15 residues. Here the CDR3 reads CASSPQPGSNSPLHF. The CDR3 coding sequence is TGTGCCAGCTCACCACAGCCGGGGTCGAATTCACCCCTCCACTTT.

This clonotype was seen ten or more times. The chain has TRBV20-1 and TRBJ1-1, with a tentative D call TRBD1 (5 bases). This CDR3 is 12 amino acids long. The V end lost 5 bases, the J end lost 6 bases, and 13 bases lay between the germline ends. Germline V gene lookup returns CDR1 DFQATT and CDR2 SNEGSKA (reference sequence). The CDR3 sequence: CSALRGGAEAFF. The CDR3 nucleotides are TGCAGTGCTTTGCGGGGCGGCGCTGAAGCTTTCTTT.

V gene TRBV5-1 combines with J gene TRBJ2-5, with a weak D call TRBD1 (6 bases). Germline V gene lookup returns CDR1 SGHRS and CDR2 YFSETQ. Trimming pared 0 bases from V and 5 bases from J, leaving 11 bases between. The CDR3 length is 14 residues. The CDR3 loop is CASSLALGGETQYF. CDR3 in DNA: TGCGCCAGCAGCTTGGCTCTAGGGGGTGAGACCCAGTACTTC.

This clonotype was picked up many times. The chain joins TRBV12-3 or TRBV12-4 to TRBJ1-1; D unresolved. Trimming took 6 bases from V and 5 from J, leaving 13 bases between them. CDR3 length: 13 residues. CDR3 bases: TGTGCCAGCAGCCAGGAAGATTGGACTGAAGCTTTCTTT. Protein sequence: CASSQEDWTEAFF.

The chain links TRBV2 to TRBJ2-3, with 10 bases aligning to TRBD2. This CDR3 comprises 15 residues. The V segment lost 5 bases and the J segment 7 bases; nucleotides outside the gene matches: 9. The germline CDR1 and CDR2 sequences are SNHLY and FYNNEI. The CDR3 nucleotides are TGTGCCAGCAGTACACCTAGCGGGAGTCTATATACGCAGTATTTT. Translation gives CASSTPSGSLYTQYF.

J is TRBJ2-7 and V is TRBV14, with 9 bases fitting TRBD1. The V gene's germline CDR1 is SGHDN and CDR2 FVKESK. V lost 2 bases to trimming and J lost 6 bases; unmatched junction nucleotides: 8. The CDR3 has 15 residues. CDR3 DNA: TGTGCCAGCAGCCAAAAAACCGGGACAGGGTTCGAGCAGTACTTC. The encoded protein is CASSQKTGTGFEQYF.

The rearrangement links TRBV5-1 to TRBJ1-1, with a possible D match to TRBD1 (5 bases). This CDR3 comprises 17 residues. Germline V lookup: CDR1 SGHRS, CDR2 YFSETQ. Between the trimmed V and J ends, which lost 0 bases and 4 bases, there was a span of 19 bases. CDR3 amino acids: CASSLVVMRGLSTEAFF. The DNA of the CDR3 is TGCGCCAGCAGCTTGGTTGTAATGCGGGGGTTGAGCACTGAAGCTTTCTTT.

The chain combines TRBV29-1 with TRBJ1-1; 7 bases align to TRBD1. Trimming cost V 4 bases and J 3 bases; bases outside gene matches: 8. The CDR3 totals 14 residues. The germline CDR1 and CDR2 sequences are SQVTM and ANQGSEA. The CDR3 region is CSVGWGTDDTEAFF. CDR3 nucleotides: TGCAGCGTTGGATGGGGGACAGATGACACTGAAGCTTTCTTT.

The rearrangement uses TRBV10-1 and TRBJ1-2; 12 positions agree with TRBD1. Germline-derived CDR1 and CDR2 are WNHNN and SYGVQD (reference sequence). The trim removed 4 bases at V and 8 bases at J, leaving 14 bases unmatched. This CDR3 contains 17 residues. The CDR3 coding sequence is TGCGCCAGCAGTGTTACAACCGGGACAGGGGGCGATCTGGGCTACACCTTC. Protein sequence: CASSVTTGTGGDLGYTF.

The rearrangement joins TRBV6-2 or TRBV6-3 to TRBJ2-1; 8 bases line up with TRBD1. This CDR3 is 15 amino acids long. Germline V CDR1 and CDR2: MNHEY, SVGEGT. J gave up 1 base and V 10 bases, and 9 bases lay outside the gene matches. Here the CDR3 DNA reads TGTGCCAAAGACAGGGGTTATTCTTCCTACAATGAGCAGTTCTTC. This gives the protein CAKDRGYSSYNEQFF.